This T cell receptor beta chain is from a study of blood T cell repertoires in COVID-19. Study details: Sources were T cells, B-cell-depleted T cells, or PBMCs; the material itself was cDNA or gDNA.

Recovery meant two consecutive negative NP/OP PCR tests, professional clearance, or resolved symptoms. This CDR3 is built from 14 residues. Germline lookup yields CDR1 LGHNT and CDR2 FRNRAP. The V and J ends lost 5 bases and 11 bases, in that order; junction bases with no gene match: 10. Profiled with immunoSEQ multiplex PCR; TCRdb holds only in-frame clones, not every one. The table lists 150,000 or so clones, 85% to 90% of them singletons. This TCR came from a woman between 50 and 59 years old who had recovered from COVID-19. Sequences were obtained from PBMCs or T cells enriched from blood (not recorded which). The chain links TRBV12-5 to TRBJ1-4, with TRBD1 identical over 8 bases. The CDR3 reads CASGTGQDVWKLFF. Here the CDR3 DNA reads TGTGCTAGTGGTACGGGACAGGACGTCTGGAAACTGTTTTTT. The full variable domain, in which reference TRBV12-5 and TRBJ1-4 provide the parts outside the CDR3, is DARVTQTPRHKVTEMGQEVTMRCQPILGHNTVFWYRQTMMQGLELLAYFRNRAPLDDSGMPKDRFSAEMPDATLATLKIQPSEPRDSAVYFCASGTGQDVWKLFFGSGTQLSVL.